This T cell receptor beta chain was identified during a study of blood T cell repertoires in COVID-19. Study-wide context: The United States, Italy and Spain were the sources of the acute and convalescent COVID-19 samples. T cells, B-cell-depleted T cells, or PBMCs provided the cDNA or gDNA that served as material.

V lost 2 bases, J lost 0 bases, and 5 bases lay in between. Germline-derived CDR1 and CDR2 are SGHAT and FQNNGV. The CDR3 has 14 residues. Original processing methods: Estimation of nucleated cell counts relied on the amplification of reference gene primers. Clones were sequenced by immunoSEQ multiplex PCR, and TCRdb holds only the in-frame ones, with some missing. D and trimming come from the DNA, and the V and J calls and clone size come from that table. The sample consists of about 120,000 clones, 65% to 90% of them appearing once. The receptor comes from a man aged 80 or over with acute or convalescent COVID-19. The genes are TRBV11-2 and TRBJ1-5; D is unresolved. The specimen sequenced was peripheral blood. The CDR3 is CASSLQNSNQPQHF. In DNA form, the CDR3 reads TGTGCCAGCAGCTTACAAAATAGCAATCAGCCCCAGCATTTT.